Listed below are T cell receptor beta chains from one sample, sequenced in a study of T cell repertoires in cytomegalovirus infection. TCRdb recomputed calls from the reads with MiXCR, one row per CDR3 protein. The data show tens of thousands of distinct CDR3 sequences, with around 30% seen just once and just under 70% held by the top ten. No antigens are known for them. Material: PBMCs, sequenced either directly or after in vitro stimulation (not recorded which). Receptors originate from a human donor in good health (CMV status not recorded). Some clones in this sample may be carry-over from other donors' samples. CDR3s include the opening cysteine and the closing phenylalanine or tryptophan. D genes are given only for firm matches. Size values are once, few and many counts, or a class for expanded clones, and some rows have none.

v_gene: TRBV20-1; j_gene: TRBJ2-7; abundance: NA; d_gene: TRBD2; CDR3nt: TGCAGTGCTAGCGGGAGGATAGGTTCGTACTTC; CDR3aa: CSASGRIGSYF
v_gene: TRBV12-3/TRBV12-4; j_gene: TRBJ2-1; abundance: NA; d_gene: TRBD2; CDR3nt: TGTGCCAGCAGCGGGACTAGCGGGAGTACTGAGCAGTTCTTC; CDR3aa: CASSGTSGSTEQFF
v_gene: TRBV12-3/TRBV12-4; j_gene: TRBJ2-5; abundance: few; d_gene: TRBD2; CDR3nt: TGTGCCACCGGGACTAGCGCGTCAGAGACCCAGTACTTC; CDR3aa: CATGTSASETQYF
v_gene: TRBV30; j_gene: TRBJ2-1; abundance: NA; d_gene: NA; CDR3nt: TGTGCCTGGAACTTGGTGTGGAATGAGCAGTTCTTC; CDR3aa: CAWNLVWNEQFF
v_gene: TRBV7-9; j_gene: TRBJ2-3; abundance: few; d_gene: NA; CDR3nt: TGTGCCAGCAGCTTAACTAGTAAACACACAGATACGCAGTATTTT; CDR3aa: CASSLTSKHTDTQYF
v_gene: TRBV7-9; j_gene: TRBJ2-3; abundance: NA; d_gene: NA; CDR3nt: TGTGCCAGCAGCTACCGAGATACGCAGTATTTT; CDR3aa: CASSYRDTQYF
v_gene: TRBV2; j_gene: TRBJ2-7; abundance: NA; d_gene: TRBD1; CDR3nt: TGTGCCAGCAGGACCGGGACAGAATACGAGCAGTACTTC; CDR3aa: CASRTGTEYEQYF
v_gene: TRBV10-3; j_gene: TRBJ1-2; abundance: many; d_gene: TRBD1; CDR3nt: TGTGCCATCAACACTCCGGGACAGGGAGGAAACTATGGCTACACCTTC; CDR3aa: CAINTPGQGGNYGYTF
v_gene: TRBV11-2; j_gene: TRBJ1-2; abundance: NA; d_gene: NA; CDR3nt: TGTGCCAGCAGCTTAGATCCGGGTACGGTTCATGGCGATGGCTACACCTTC; CDR3aa: CASSLDPGTVHGDGYTF
v_gene: TRBV23-1; j_gene: TRBJ2-1; abundance: few; d_gene: TRBD2; CDR3nt: TGCGCCAGGACGATCTTTTTAGCGGGAGTCAGGTTTGAGCAGTTCTTC; CDR3aa: CARTIFLAGVRFEQFF
v_gene: TRBV7-8; j_gene: TRBJ1-6; abundance: many; d_gene: NA; CDR3nt: TGTGCCAGCAGCTTAGTGGGGACAAATTCACCCCTCCACTTT; CDR3aa: CASSLVGTNSPLHF
v_gene: TRBV7-2; j_gene: TRBJ2-1; abundance: few; d_gene: NA; CDR3nt: TGTGCCAGCACCCCTCAGAATTTCAATGAGCAGTTCTTC; CDR3aa: CASTPQNFNEQFF
v_gene: TRBV15; j_gene: TRBJ2-6; abundance: NA; d_gene: TRBD2; CDR3nt: TGTGCCACCAGCAGAGTGGCGGGAGGAGGGGCCAACGTCCTGACTTTC; CDR3aa: CATSRVAGGGANVLTF
v_gene: TRBV11-2; j_gene: TRBJ2-5; abundance: NA; d_gene: NA; CDR3nt: TGTGCCAGCAGCTCATTAGGGCTGGCCGTGCAGTACTTC; CDR3aa: CASSSLGLAVQYF
v_gene: TRBV7-9; j_gene: TRBJ2-2; abundance: NA; d_gene: NA; CDR3nt: TGTGCCAGCAACGCAAACACCGGGGAGCTGTTTTTT; CDR3aa: CASNANTGELFF
v_gene: TRBV4-1; j_gene: TRBJ1-6; abundance: NA; d_gene: NA; CDR3nt: TGCGCCAGCAGCCAAGATTTGTCAGCCTCCTATAATTCACCCCTCCACTTT; CDR3aa: CASSQDLSASYNSPLHF
v_gene: TRBV11-2; j_gene: TRBJ1-1; abundance: few; d_gene: NA; CDR3nt: TGTGCCAGCACCCTGACAGGGAACACTGAAGCTTTCTTT; CDR3aa: CASTLTGNTEAFF
v_gene: TRBV12-3/TRBV12-4; j_gene: TRBJ2-2; abundance: NA; d_gene: TRBD2; CDR3nt: TGTGCCAGCAGCCTGTGGGCGGGGGGGGACACCGGGGAGCTGTTTTTT; CDR3aa: CASSLWAGGDTGELFF
v_gene: TRBV7-6; j_gene: TRBJ2-2; abundance: NA; d_gene: TRBD2; CDR3nt: TGTGCCAGCAGCTTTGGAGGCGGGAGGAACACCGGGGAGCTGTTTTTT; CDR3aa: CASSFGGGRNTGELFF
v_gene: TRBV29-1; j_gene: TRBJ2-5; abundance: few; d_gene: NA; CDR3nt: TGCAGCGCAGGCCCCCCGGAGACCCAGTACTTC; CDR3aa: CSAGPPETQYF
v_gene: TRBV5-4; j_gene: TRBJ2-5; abundance: NA; d_gene: NA; CDR3nt: TGTGCCAGCAGCTTGGGGTTTGGGGACGAAGAGACCCAGTACTTC; CDR3aa: CASSLGFGDEETQYF
v_gene: TRBV10-3; j_gene: TRBJ1-2; abundance: few; d_gene: NA; CDR3nt: TGTGCCATCAATACGGTCTATCGCGGCTACACCTTC; CDR3aa: CAINTVYRGYTF
v_gene: TRBV12-3/TRBV12-4; j_gene: TRBJ2-7; abundance: NA; d_gene: TRBD1; CDR3nt: TGTGCCAGCAGTTCCGGGACAGGCGACGAGCAGTACTTC; CDR3aa: CASSSGTGDEQYF
v_gene: TRBV7-6; j_gene: TRBJ2-2; abundance: NA; d_gene: TRBD1; CDR3nt: TGTGCCAGCAGCTTACTTCCGGGACAGGCAGACCCGCGGTACACCGGGGAGCTGTTTTTT; CDR3aa: CASSLLPGQADPRYTGELFF
v_gene: TRBV5-1; j_gene: TRBJ1-6; abundance: NA; d_gene: TRBD1; CDR3nt: TGCGCCAGCAGCTTGTGGGGGACAGGGACCGTTTCACCCCTCCACTTT; CDR3aa: CASSLWGTGTVSPLHF
v_gene: TRBV20-1; j_gene: TRBJ2-3; abundance: NA; d_gene: NA; CDR3nt: TGCAGTGGAAGGGGATTAGATACGCAGTATTTT; CDR3aa: CSGRGLDTQYF
v_gene: TRBV2; j_gene: TRBJ1-2; abundance: NA; d_gene: NA; CDR3nt: TGTGCCAGCAGGGACGTTATAGAAAGTCCAGGCTATGGCTACACCTTC; CDR3aa: CASRDVIESPGYGYTF
v_gene: TRBV7-9; j_gene: TRBJ2-3; abundance: NA; d_gene: TRBD2; CDR3nt: TGTGCCAGCAGCTTTCGGACTAGCGGGACAGATACGCAGTATTTT; CDR3aa: CASSFRTSGTDTQYF
v_gene: TRBV12-3/TRBV12-4; j_gene: TRBJ2-7; abundance: many; d_gene: TRBD1; CDR3nt: TGTGCCAGCAGTACCGGGACAGGGCGGAACGAGCAGTACTTC; CDR3aa: CASSTGTGRNEQYF
v_gene: TRBV28; j_gene: TRBJ2-7; abundance: many; d_gene: TRBD2; CDR3nt: TGTGCCAGCAGTGAACCGGGACTAGCTTTCTACGAGCAGTACTTC; CDR3aa: CASSEPGLAFYEQYF
v_gene: TRBV7-9; j_gene: TRBJ2-5; abundance: NA; d_gene: NA; CDR3nt: TGTGCCAGCAGCCCCGGGGTACTTGCAGAGACCCAGTACTTC; CDR3aa: CASSPGVLAETQYF